One sample yielded the 26 T cell receptor beta chains listed below, sequenced in a study of patients and donors after allogeneic stem cell transplantation. MiXCR, run by TCRdb on the RT-PCR reads, gives a single entry per CDR3 protein. The table has tens of thousands of distinct CDR3 sequences, approximately 5% seen once. The sequenced sample consisted of blood, either unsorted or a sorted T cell fraction (not recorded which). These receptors originate from a human donor who was either an allogeneic HSCT recipient or a stem cell or donor lymphocyte infusion donor (not recorded which). It is not recorded whose cells these are; they may come from a transplant donor.

This chain joins TRBV25-1 and TRBJ1-2, with 10 bases aligning to TRBD1. Germline V gene data show CDR1 as MGHDK and CDR2 as SYGVNS. J was trimmed by 3 bases and V by 4 bases; bases with no gene match: 5. This CDR3 comprises 15 residues. The CDR3 protein is CASSARDRGHYGYTF. The CDR3 DNA is TGTGCCAGCAGTGCCCGGGACAGGGGCCACTATGGCTACACCTTC.

This clonotype has ten or more counts. In DNA form, the CDR3 reads TGTGCCACCCGGGACAGCCGTTGGGGGACTGAAGCTTTCTTT. Residues: CATRDSRWGTEAFF. The chain employs TRBV27 and TRBJ1-1, with 7 bases identical to TRBD1. The CDR3 length is 14 residues. Trimming took 10 bases from V and 5 from J; bases not matched to a gene: 13. Germline loops: CDR1 MNHEY, CDR2 SMNVEV (reference sequence).

The gene calls are TRBV7-9 and TRBJ2-3; TRBD2 agrees at 7 bases. V was pared by 2 bases and J by 3 bases, with 8 bases of the junction left unmatched. The CDR3 is made up of 16 amino acids. Germline V CDR1 and CDR2: SEHNR, FQNEAQ (reference sequence). CDR3 in amino acids: CASSLWASGLTDTQYF. The CDR3, as DNA: TGTGCCAGCAGCTTATGGGCTAGCGGTTTAACAGATACGCAGTATTTT.

This clonotype has more than one count but fewer than ten. The CDR3 protein is CASHMGLAYTDTQYF. The DNA of the CDR3 is TGTGCCAGTCATATGGGACTAGCTTACACAGATACGCAGTATTTT. The chain employs TRBV19 and TRBJ2-3; 9 bases agree with TRBD2. Germline V lookup: CDR1 LNHDA, CDR2 SQIVND (reference sequence). The CDR3 totals 15 residues. V dropped 8 bases and J dropped 2; count of bases not matched to a gene: 8.

V is TRBV19 and J is TRBJ2-5; D uncertain. Between the trimmed V and J ends, which lost 4 bases and 5 bases, there was a span of 11 bases. Germline V gene sequence: CDR1 LNHDA, CDR2 SQIVND (reference sequence). The CDR3 covers 13 residues. CDR3 nucleotides: TGTGCCAGTAGTAATTCCTATCGCGAGACCCAGTACTTC. It translates to CASSNSYRETQYF. The full variable domain, with the rest looked up from reference TRBV19 and TRBJ2-5, is DGGITQSPKYLFRKEGQNVTLSCEQNLNHDAMYWYRQDPGQGLRLIYYSQIVNDFQKGDIAEGYSVSREKKESFPLTVTSAQKNPTAFYLCASSNSYRETQYFGPGTRLLVL.

This clonotype was recorded many times. The rearrangement joins TRBV19 to TRBJ2-5, with D perhaps TRBD1 (6 bases). The CDR3 consists of 19 residues. Germline CDR1 reads LNHDA; CDR2 reads SQIVND (reference sequence). V was clipped by 1 base and J by 1 base, with 22 bases between them. This CDR3 is CASSIVGQSYDYRQETQYF. CDR3 sequence (DNA): TGTGCCAGTAGTATAGTAGGACAGTCCTACGACTACCGCCAAGAGACCCAGTACTTC.

This clonotype was seen at least ten times. The J gene is TRBJ2-2, the V gene TRBV29-1; 7 bases fit TRBD1. Unmatched junction bases numbered 2, after V lost 3 bases and J lost 4 bases. The CDR3 is 13 amino acids. The germline V gene encodes CDR1 SQVTM and CDR2 ANQGSEA. DNA of the CDR3: TGCAGCGTTGACTACAGGGGCACCGGGGAGCTGTTTTTT. Its translation is CSVDYRGTGELFF.

This clonotype was recorded many times. This chain joins TRBV29-1 and TRBJ1-1; D is uncertain. The CDR3 is 11 amino acids. V was pared by 4 bases and J by 6 bases, with 9 bases between. Germline values: CDR1 SQVTM, CDR2 ANQGSEA. CDR3 protein: CSVGIGAEAFF. Written as DNA, the CDR3 is TGCAGCGTTGGGATCGGGGCTGAAGCTTTCTTT. Full variable domain (outside the CDR3, taken from reference TRBV29-1 and TRBJ1-1): SAVISQKPSRDICQRGTSLTIQCQVDSQVTMMFWYRQQPGQSLTLIATANQGSEATYESGFVIDKFPISRPNLTFSTLTVSNMSPEDSSIYLCSVGIGAEAFFGQGTRLTVV.

This clonotype has at least ten counts. The chain carries TRBV7-8 and TRBJ2-5; perhaps D is TRBD1 or TRBD2 (5 bases each). CDR1 is SGHVS, CDR2 FQNEAQ, per germline. Trimming removed 8 bases at V and 3 bases at J, with 13 bases between. The CDR3 loop spans 13 amino acids. CDR3 nucleotide sequence: TGTGCCAGCGGAGGTTTGGGGGAAGAGACCCAGTACTTC. Amino acids: CASGGLGEETQYF.

This clonotype is a singleton in its sample. The genes are TRBV6-2 or TRBV6-3 and TRBJ2-5; a possible D gene is TRBD2 (5 bases). The CDR3 contains 13 residues. Per germline, CDR1 MNHEY and CDR2 SVGEGT. Trimming shortened V by 8 bases and J by 2 bases, and 12 bases separated the two germline ends. The CDR3 loop is CASLKPGQETQYF. CDR3 bases: TGTGCCAGCCTTAAACCGGGACAAGAGACCCAGTACTTC.

This clonotype was seen repeatedly, ten times or more. The chain links TRBV5-6 to TRBJ1-2, with D hard to call. The V gene lost 0 bases and the J gene lost 8 bases, with 17 bases spanning the gap. CDR1 and CDR2 (germline): SGHDT, YYEEEE. The CDR3 runs 15 residues. This CDR3 is CASSLVGRPREGYTF. CDR3 in DNA: TGTGCCAGCAGCTTGGTGGGCAGGCCGAGGGAGGGCTACACCTTC.

This clonotype has ten or more counts. J is TRBJ2-1 and V is TRBV7-3; maybe TRBD1 (6 bases). V shed 2 bases and J shed 3 bases, with 17 bases lying between them. The CDR3 length is 17 residues. Germline CDR1 is SGHTA and CDR2 is FQGTGA. The CDR3 bases are TGTGCCAGCAGCTTATGGCAGGGGCAGGGGATCTACAATGAGCAGTTCTTC. Its translation is CASSLWQGQGIYNEQFF.

In this sample, this clonotype turned up many times. The rearrangement uses TRBV20-1 and TRBJ2-5, with D possibly being TRBD1 (5 bases). The V end was cut by 0 bases, the J end by 1 base, with 12 bases between. The CDR3 is 15 residues long. CDR1 and CDR2 (germline): DFQATT, SNEGSKA (reference sequence). The CDR3 nucleotides read TGCAGTGCTAGAGATACTCAGACAGTCCAAGAGACCCAGTACTTC. Protein sequence: CSARDTQTVQETQYF.

This clonotype came up many times. V is TRBV19 and J is TRBJ2-1, with 8 bases fitting TRBD2. CDR3 size: 13 residues. Germline CDR1 is LNHDA and CDR2 is SQIVND (reference sequence). V gave up 6 bases and J gave up 9 bases; unmatched junction bases: 7. DNA for the CDR3: TGTGCCAGTAGGGGGACTAGTTTGACTGAGCAGTTCTTC. This gives the protein CASRGTSLTEQFF.

Many counts were recorded for this clonotype. This chain connects TRBV3-1 to TRBJ2-1, with 10 bases fitting TRBD2. V dropped 1 base and J dropped 7; count of bases not matched to a gene: 13. The germline CDR1 and CDR2 sequences are LGHDT and YNNKEL (reference sequence). The CDR3 contains 18 residues. CDR3 bases: TGTGCCAGCAGCCAAGTTGGGGTAGCGGGAGGAGAGAGGAATGAGCAGTTCTTC. Translation gives CASSQVGVAGGERNEQFF.

This clonotype showed up many times. This chain connects TRBV28 to TRBJ1-1; D unresolved. V was pared by 6 bases and J by 1 base, with 9 bases between. Germline loops: CDR1 MDHEN, CDR2 SYDVKM. The CDR3 spans 13 residues. The DNA of the CDR3 is TGTGCCAGCAGCACGAACACGAACACTGAAGCTTTCTTT. Protein sequence: CASSTNTNTEAFF.

This clonotype is termed medium-sized (0.01 to 0.1%). The rearrangement links TRBV12-3 or TRBV12-4 to TRBJ2-1, with D unclear. V was pared by 6 bases and J by 9 bases, with 24 bases between. This CDR3 comprises 16 residues. CDR3 protein: CASRPQRLTGISEQFF. CDR3 DNA sequence: TGTGCCAGCAGACCGCAGCGTCTCACGGGTATCAGTGAGCAGTTCTTC.

The J gene is TRBJ2-3, the V gene TRBV9; no definite D call. The length of the CDR3 is 13 residues. Per germline, CDR1 SGDLS and CDR2 YYNGEE. V was cut by 4 bases and J by 5 bases, with 11 bases left in between. For the CDR3, the DNA is TGTGCCAGCAGCTCATGGGGTGGAGATACGCAGTATTTT. Amino acid sequence: CASSSWGGDTQYF.

The chain joins TRBV5-5 to TRBJ1-1, with TRBD1 identical over 9 bases. V lost 0 bases, J lost 13 bases, and 16 bases stayed unmatched. Germline values: CDR1 SGHKS, CDR2 YYEKEE (reference sequence). This CDR3 is 16 amino acids long. The CDR3 is CASSLALGSLGQGGFF. CDR3 sequence (DNA): TGTGCCAGCAGCTTGGCCTTGGGGAGTTTGGGACAGGGTGGTTTCTTT.

This clonotype has at least ten counts. The gene calls are TRBV19 and TRBJ1-1; tentatively, D is TRBD1 (5 bases). The CDR3 length is 13 residues. CDR1 is LNHDA and CDR2 is SQIVND in the germline V gene (reference sequence). Trimming stripped 5 bases from V and 3 bases from J, with 10 bases between. CDR3 sequence (DNA): TGTGCCAGTAGTCGGGGACCTGACACTGAAGCTTTCTTT. This sequence encodes CASSRGPDTEAFF.

The genes are TRBV5-1 and TRBJ2-3, with unresolved D. The germline V gene encodes CDR1 SGHRS and CDR2 YFSETQ. The germline V and J ends were trimmed by 6 bases and 4 bases, with 18 bases remaining between them. This CDR3 has 15 amino acids. CDR3 protein: CASTLDSWSSDTQYF. The CDR3 region has the DNA TGCGCCAGCACCCTGGATTCCTGGAGCTCAGATACGCAGTATTTT. Complete variable domain (other parts from reference TRBV5-1 and TRBJ2-3): KAGVTQTPRYLIKTRGQQVTLSCSPISGHRSVSWYQQTPGQGLQFLFEYFSETQRNKGNFPGRFSGRQFSNSRSEMNVSTLELGDSALYLCASTLDSWSSDTQYFGPGTRLTVL.

This clonotype was seen ten or more times. The chain combines TRBV3-1 with TRBJ2-1, with 10 bases lining up with TRBD2. CDR1 LGHDT and CDR2 YNNKEL come from the germline V gene (reference sequence). The junction had 10 bases not matched to a gene; V was cut back by 3 bases and J by 5 bases. The CDR3 consists of 17 residues. The CDR3 DNA sequence: TGTGCCAGCAGCCATTGGGGTAGCGGGAGGTACCACAATGAGCAGTTCTTC. Amino acid sequence: CASSHWGSGRYHNEQFF.

The chain carries TRBV18 and TRBJ2-7, with 8 nucleotides matching TRBD1. The CDR3 has 17 residues. CDR1 is KGHSH, CDR2 LQKENI, per germline. J lost 0 bases, V lost 3 bases, and 10 bases had no gene match. The CDR3 is CASSPIGTGQSSYEQYF. The CDR3 DNA reads as TGTGCCAGCTCACCTATAGGGACAGGCCAAAGCTCCTACGAGCAGTACTTC.

This clonotype was recorded a few times. The chain employs TRBV7-8 and TRBJ2-3; D is unclear. This CDR3 has 11 amino acids. CDR1 and CDR2 (germline): SGHVS, FQNEAQ. V was clipped by 5 bases and J by 3 bases, with 3 bases between them. The CDR3 loop is CASSRTDTQYF. For the CDR3, the DNA is TGTGCCAGCAGCCGGACAGATACGCAGTATTTT.

This clonotype is medium-sized in the sample. This chain links TRBV12-3 or TRBV12-4 with TRBJ2-7, with no clear D. This CDR3 spans 12 amino acids. V was shortened by 1 base and J by 7 bases, with 8 bases between the two germline ends. The CDR3 region is CASSLEGWEQYF. CDR3 nucleotide sequence: TGTGCCAGCAGTTTAGAGGGTTGGGAGCAGTACTTC.

In this sample, this clonotype turned up many times. The V call is TRBV2, the J call TRBJ2-1; 10 positions match TRBD2. Per germline, CDR1 SNHLY and CDR2 FYNNEI. The CDR3 spans 15 residues. Trimming at V came to 4 bases and at J to 3 bases, leaving 3 bases not matched to a gene. CDR3 sequence reads: CASSASGGGYNEQFF. The CDR3 DNA follows: TGTGCCAGCAGTGCTAGCGGGGGCGGCTACAATGAGCAGTTCTTC.